These T cell receptor beta chains were read from a single sample in a study of blood T cells in healthy people across ages. One entry per CDR3 protein results from TCRdb running MiXCR on the 5' RACE reads. The sample has fewer than 1,000,000 distinct CDR3 sequences; under 55% are singletons. Sequenced material: blood. These receptors all stem from a man between 60 and 75 years old in good health. CDR3s include the opening cysteine and the closing phenylalanine or tryptophan. The order of the fields is V gene, CDR3 length, D gene, J gene, clone size, CDR3 DNA, CDR3 protein. A D gene is named only where the DNA matches it firmly. Clone size, where shown, is once, few, many, or a class for clones that have expanded.

TRBV7-2	14	-	TRBJ1-6	-	TGTGCCAGCAGCACCCGACAGTATAATTCACCCCTCCACTTT	CASSTRQYNSPLHF
TRBV4-1	17	-	TRBJ2-1	-	TGCGCCAGCAGCCAAGAAGGGCTAGCGAGCTCCTACAATGAGCAGTTCTTC	CASSQEGLASSYNEQFF
TRBV18	18	-	TRBJ2-3	-	TGTGCCAGCTCAGGACGAAAACCGGGACACACATCCACAGATACGCAGTATTTT	CASSGRKPGHTSTDTQYF
TRBV6-2/TRBV6-3	13	-	TRBJ1-2	-	TGTGCCATCCAGACGCAGGTTAACTATGGCTACACCTTC	CAIQTQVNYGYTF
TRBV28	14	-	TRBJ2-5	few	TGTGCCAGCATCCCCAGGGGGAGGCAAGAGACCCAGTACTTC	CASIPRGRQETQYF
TRBV4-3	15	-	TRBJ1-6	-	TGCGCCAGCAGCCAAGATCGGGGGAATAATTCACCCCTCCACTTT	CASSQDRGNNSPLHF
TRBV3-1	15	TRBD2	TRBJ2-7	-	TGTGCTAGCAGCCAAGCCGGACTAGCGGGGTACGAGCAGTACTTC	CASSQAGLAGYEQYF
TRBV15	13	-	TRBJ2-7	-	TGTGCCACCAGCAGTGAACTAATCCTCGAGCAGTACTTC	CATSSELILEQYF
TRBV18	15	-	TRBJ2-7	few	TGTGCCAGCTCACCGTCGGGCAGGACGTACCACGAGCAGTACTTC	CASSPSGRTYHEQYF
TRBV20-1	16	-	TRBJ2-3	few	TGCAGTGCTAGACCCAATAGGGAAGTAAGAACAGATACGCAGTATTTT	CSARPNREVRTDTQYF
TRBV20-1	12	-	TRBJ2-1	-	TGCAGTGCTCAACCCCTGGGGACTGAGCAGTTCTTC	CSAQPLGTEQFF
TRBV28	16	-	TRBJ2-7	many	TGTGCCAGCAGTCCAACGTCAGGGGCAGGCTTCGGCGAGCAGTACTTC	CASSPTSGAGFGEQYF
TRBV7-8	16	TRBD1	TRBJ2-2	-	TGTGCCAGCAGCACTAGACAGGGGGAGAACACCGGGGAGCTGTTTTTT	CASSTRQGENTGELFF
TRBV28	15	TRBD1	TRBJ1-1	-	TGTGCCAGCAGTCCCCGGGGACAGGGTGGAACTGAAGCTTTCTTT	CASSPRGQGGTEAFF
TRBV7-2	16	TRBD1	TRBJ1-6	-	TGTGCCAGCAGCTTTGACAGGGGGCGAAGGAATTCACCCCTCCACTTT	CASSFDRGRRNSPLHF
TRBV14	16	-	TRBJ2-1	few	TGTGCCAGCAGCCAACGTCCCAGGAGCTCCTACAATGAGCAGTTCTTC	CASSQRPRSSYNEQFF
TRBV27	15	TRBD1	TRBJ2-7	once	TGTGCCAGCAGTTTATCAAGACAGGGGGCGGGGGAGCAGTACTTC	CASSLSRQGAGEQYF
TRBV6-2/TRBV6-3	16	TRBD2	TRBJ2-1	few	TGTGCCAGCATGAGGTTCCTCCAGCGGGGTTACAATGAGCAGTTCTTC	CASMRFLQRGYNEQFF
TRBV5-1	14	-	TRBJ2-2	-	TGCGCCAGCAGAGGGGGAGGTAGCACCGGGGAGCTGTTTTTT	CASRGGGSTGELFF
TRBV6-2/TRBV6-3	13	-	TRBJ1-2	once	TGTGCCAGCATTCGCCCGGGGTTTAATGGCTACACCTTC	CASIRPGFNGYTF
TRBV24-1	17	-	TRBJ2-3	-	TGTGCCACCAGCCCCAGTTGGGGGACGGGTAGCACAGATACGCAGTATTTT	CATSPSWGTGSTDTQYF
TRBV7-2	15	TRBD2	TRBJ2-1	once	TGTGCCAGCAGCCAACTAGCGGGAGTGTCCGATGAGCAGTTCTTC	CASSQLAGVSDEQFF
TRBV7-2	13	-	TRBJ2-7	-	TGTGCCAGCAGAGGGGACTGGTTCCACGAGCAGTACTTC	CASRGDWFHEQYF
TRBV6-6	15	TRBD2	TRBJ2-7	-	TGTGCCAGCAGTTACCTAGCGGGGGGGAGTGACGAGCAGTACTTC	CASSYLAGGSDEQYF
TRBV6-5	15	-	TRBJ1-2	-	TGTGCCAGCAGTTACTCCCCTCGGGCTGGGAATGGCTACACCTTC	CASSYSPRAGNGYTF
TRBV14	15	-	TRBJ1-2	few	TGTGCCAGCAGCCAAGATCTGGGCAGACCCTATGGCTACACCTTC	CASSQDLGRPYGYTF
TRBV11-3	12	-	TRBJ2-5	-	TGTGCCAGCGCGGACTCCACGGAGACCCAGTACTTC	CASADSTETQYF
TRBV6-2/TRBV6-3	15	-	TRBJ2-1	few	TGTGCCAGCACGAGGGCGGGGGCCCTTTACAATGAGCAGTTCTTC	CASTRAGALYNEQFF
TRBV4-2	15	-	TRBJ2-5	-	TGTGCCAGCAGCCAAGAACAGGGACGAAACGATGAGCAGTACTTC	CASSQEQGRNDEQYF
TRBV7-6	15	-	TRBJ2-7	-	TGTGCCAGCAGCTTAGGACCCCCGTTAACCTACGAGCAGTACTTC	CASSLGPPLTYEQYF
TRBV2	14	TRBD1	TRBJ2-7	-	TGTGCCAGCAGTGACAGGGGGCGATTGCACGAGCAGTACTTC	CASSDRGRLHEQYF
TRBV12-3/TRBV12-4	13	TRBD1	TRBJ2-1	-	TGTGCCAGCGGCCAGGACAGGGTCAATGAGCAGTTCTTC	CASGQDRVNEQFF
TRBV20-1	15	TRBD1	TRBJ2-1	-	TGCAGTGTTAGGGCTGCTGCAGACAGGGTAGATGAGCAGTTCTTC	CSVRAAADRVDEQFF
TRBV12-3/TRBV12-4	17	TRBD1	TRBJ1-5	few	TGTGCCAGCAGCCCCGGGACAGGGGGCCGGAGCAATCAGCCCCAGCATTTT	CASSPGTGGRSNQPQHF
TRBV2	14	-	TRBJ2-3	-	TGTGCCAGCAGTGAGAAAAGCGGATCTGATACGCAGTATTTT	CASSEKSGSDTQYF
TRBV5-1	15	TRBD2	TRBJ2-1	many	TGCGCCAGCAGCTCTAGCGGGGGGAACTACAATGAGCAGTTCTTC	CASSSSGGNYNEQFF
TRBV2	17	TRBD2	TRBJ2-1	-	TGTGCCAGCAGTGTCGGCGCACTAGCGGGGATTTACAATGAGCAGTTCTTC	CASSVGALAGIYNEQFF
TRBV5-5	13	-	TRBJ2-7	-	TGTGCCAGCAGCTTGTACTCAGGCTACGAGCAGTACTTC	CASSLYSGYEQYF
TRBV7-2	14	-	TRBJ2-7	few	TGTGCCAGCAGCGCATTACGGGGGCGCTACGAGCAGTACTTC	CASSALRGRYEQYF
TRBV5-1	16	-	TRBJ1-6	-	TGCGCCAGCAGCCCGGAGAGGGGCCAATATAATTCACCCCTCCACTTT	CASSPERGQYNSPLHF
TRBV5-6	14	-	TRBJ2-7	-	TGTGCCAGCAGCTTGATAGAACCAACCTACGAGCAGTACTTC	CASSLIEPTYEQYF
TRBV10-3	14	TRBD1	TRBJ2-7	-	TGTGCCATCAGTGAGTCGACAGGGTGGGGCGAGCAGTACTTC	CAISESTGWGEQYF
TRBV6-5	15	-	TRBJ1-4	few	TGTGCCAGCAGCCAGGGACGGGTAACTAATGAAAAACTGTTTTTT	CASSQGRVTNEKLFF
TRBV28	16	TRBD2	TRBJ2-7	-	TGTGCCAGCAGTTTATGGACTAGCGGGGGGTATAATGAGCAGTACTTC	CASSLWTSGGYNEQYF
TRBV25-1	16	-	TRBJ2-5	few	TGTGCCAGCAGTGAATCCTTGGTCGGACCGCGGGAGACCCAGTACTTC	CASSESLVGPRETQYF
TRBV3-1	14	-	TRBJ1-1	few	TGTGCCAGCAGCCCGTCTCACCCGAACACTGAAGCTTTCTTT	CASSPSHPNTEAFF
TRBV9	16	TRBD1	TRBJ2-1	-	TGTGCCAGCAGCGTTTCCTTGCAGGGGGCGAGGAATGAGCAGTTCTTC	CASSVSLQGARNEQFF
TRBV7-2	15	-	TRBJ2-4	few	TGTGCCAGCAGCTTAGAGCCCTCGGCCAAAAACATTCAGTACTTC	CASSLEPSAKNIQYF
TRBV20-1	15	TRBD1	TRBJ2-3	-	TGCAGTGCTAGTCCCGTGCAGGGGGACACAGATACGCAGTATTTT	CSASPVQGDTDTQYF
TRBV4-3	15	TRBD1	TRBJ1-2	few	TGCGCCAGCAGCCAACTACCGGGACAGCACTATGGCTACACCTTC	CASSQLPGQHYGYTF
TRBV28	14	TRBD1	TRBJ1-5	-	TGTGCCAGCAGTTTGACAGGGGGCACTCAGCCCCAGCATTTT	CASSLTGGTQPQHF
TRBV4-3	18	TRBD1	TRBJ1-6	few	TGCGCCAGCAGCCAAGATCATCCAGGGGGCGTTTATAATTCACCCCTCCACTTT	CASSQDHPGGVYNSPLHF